This T cell receptor beta chain derives from a study of T cell responses to AZD1222 COVID-19 vaccine. Study-wide background: Timing groups of about 4 and about 12 weeks for second doses were pooled. The study, taken as a whole, reports: Just 5 to 7 people given AZD1222 tested seropositive at baseline. Spike-specific TCR breadth and depth rose after two AZD1222 doses.

The table came from immunoSEQ multiplex PCR; TCRdb's copy has only in-frame clones and leaves some out. The sample carries 120,000 or so clones, 88% recorded once. On this clone itself: The antigen remains unidentified.

The CDR3 covers 16 residues. V was trimmed by 2 bases and J by 7 bases, leaving 20 bases between them. The clonotype comes from an adult in good health. This rearrangement joins TRBV23-1 to TRBJ2-5; tentatively, D is TRBD2 (6 bases). TRBV23-1 is an ORF, and what it does is uncertain. This sample comprised peripheral blood, obtained on day 0 of AZD1222 vaccination. CDR3 region: CASSQKRGRRGGTQYF. CDR3 nucleotides: TGCGCCAGCAGTCAAAAGCGTGGCAGGCGGGGCGGGACCCAGTACTTC.